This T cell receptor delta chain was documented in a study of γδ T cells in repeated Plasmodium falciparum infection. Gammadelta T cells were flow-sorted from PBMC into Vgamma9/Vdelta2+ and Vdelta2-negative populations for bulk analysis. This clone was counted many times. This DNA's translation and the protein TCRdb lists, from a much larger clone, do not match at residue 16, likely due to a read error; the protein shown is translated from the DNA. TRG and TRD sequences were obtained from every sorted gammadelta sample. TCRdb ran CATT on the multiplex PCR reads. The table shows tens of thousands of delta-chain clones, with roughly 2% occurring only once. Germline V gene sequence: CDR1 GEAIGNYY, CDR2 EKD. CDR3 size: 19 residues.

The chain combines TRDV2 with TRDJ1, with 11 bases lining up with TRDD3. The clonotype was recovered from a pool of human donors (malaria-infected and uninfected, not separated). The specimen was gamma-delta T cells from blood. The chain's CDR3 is CACDTVGGGYVGYTDRLIF. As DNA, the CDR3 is TGTGCCTGTGACACCGTAGGTGGGGGATACGTGGGGTACACCGATAGACTCATCTTT.